The sequence of this T cell receptor beta chain was determined in a study of PD-1 blockade in classical Hodgkin lymphoma. The overall study: Nivolumab was given intravenously to patients at 3 mg/kg every 2 weeks.

Study observations and caveats: A reduction in baseline TCR diversity was reportedly seen in newly diagnosed patients relative to healthy donors. Nothing has yet pinned down what causes the repertoire differences, possibly disease activity or prior therapy.

Libraries were prepared by immunoSEQ multiplex PCR; TCRdb keeps only in-frame clonotypes and omits some of them. The sample records about 64,000 clones, approximately 94% being singletons. Time point indicated: cycle 4 day 1 (C4D1), after 5 to 7 weeks of nivolumab. All patients relapsed after autologous stem cell transplantation, and brentuximab vedotin exposure varied. Remarks on this clone: Its antigen is not identified.

V was shortened by 0 bases and J by 3 bases, with 15 bases between the two germline ends. Germline values: CDR1 LGHNT, CDR2 FRNRAP. The CDR3 length is 16 residues. The chain couples TRBV12-5 to TRBJ2-7, with no clear D. Source: peripheral blood mononuclear cells (PBMCs), taken before the fourth cycle of nivolumab. The clonotype comes from a human donor with classical Hodgkin lymphoma. CDR3 sequence (DNA): TGTGCTAGTGGTTTGGTAGTCCAACGCATGCGCTACGAGCAGTACTTC. Amino acids: CASGLVVQRMRYEQYF.